A selection of T cell receptor beta chains follows, all from one sample in a study of blood T cells in healthy people across ages. Via MiXCR, TCRdb re-called the 5' RACE reads, giving one row per CDR3 protein. This table has around 870,000 distinct CDR3 sequences, around 28% appearing once. The sample comprised blood. The source is a woman aged 80 or over in good health. Each CDR3 is given with its conserved first and last residue. Fields, in order: CDR3 protein, CDR3 DNA, J gene, clone size, V gene, D gene. D genes are given only for firm matches. Clone sizes are given selectively: once, few, many, or a class where the clone is expanded.

CDR3aa: CASSRDRGLINEQFF; CDR3nt: TGTGCCAGCAGCAGGGACAGGGGTTTAATCAATGAGCAGTTCTTC; j_gene: TRBJ2-1; abundance: many; v_gene: TRBV11-3; d_gene: TRBD1
CDR3aa: CASSLDYRYGYTF; CDR3nt: TGTGCCAGCAGCTTAGATTACCGCTATGGCTACACCTTC; j_gene: TRBJ1-2; abundance: -; v_gene: TRBV7-8; d_gene: -
CDR3aa: CASSYSGGANGELFF; CDR3nt: TGTGCCAGCAGCTATAGCGGGGGGGCGAACGGGGAGCTGTTTTTT; j_gene: TRBJ2-2; abundance: -; v_gene: TRBV11-3; d_gene: TRBD2
CDR3aa: CASSHGQVYGYTF; CDR3nt: TGTGCCAGCAGCCACGGACAGGTTTATGGCTACACCTTC; j_gene: TRBJ1-2; abundance: -; v_gene: TRBV7-8; d_gene: TRBD1
CDR3aa: CSAPLGTRSYEQYF; CDR3nt: TGCAGTGCCCCCCTGGGGACTAGGTCCTACGAGCAGTACTTC; j_gene: TRBJ2-7; abundance: once; v_gene: TRBV20-1; d_gene: TRBD2
CDR3aa: CASSFGTSGSNEQFF; CDR3nt: TGTGCCAGCAGCTTCGGGACTAGCGGGAGTAATGAGCAGTTCTTC; j_gene: TRBJ2-1; abundance: -; v_gene: TRBV11-2; d_gene: TRBD2
CDR3aa: CASSSRLGTSGATGELFF; CDR3nt: TGTGCCAGCAGCTCGAGGTTAGGGACTAGCGGAGCCACCGGGGAGCTGTTTTTT; j_gene: TRBJ2-2; abundance: few; v_gene: TRBV7-8; d_gene: TRBD2
CDR3aa: CASSLKADLSSYEQYF; CDR3nt: TGTGCCAGCAGCTTAAAGGCTGACTTAAGCTCCTACGAGCAGTACTTC; j_gene: TRBJ2-7; abundance: few; v_gene: TRBV7-2; d_gene: -
CDR3aa: CASSQVWDTEAFF; CDR3nt: TGCGCCAGCAGCCAAGTTTGGGACACTGAAGCTTTCTTT; j_gene: TRBJ1-1; abundance: few; v_gene: TRBV4-1; d_gene: -
CDR3aa: CANSVLAGGSYNEQYF; CDR3nt: TGTGCCAACAGCGTGTTAGCGGGGGGCTCTTACAATGAGCAGTACTTC; j_gene: TRBJ2-7; abundance: -; v_gene: TRBV7-2; d_gene: TRBD2
CDR3aa: CASSLVETSSYNEQFF; CDR3nt: TGTGCCAGCAGCTTAGTTGAGACTAGCTCCTACAATGAGCAGTTCTTC; j_gene: TRBJ2-1; abundance: -; v_gene: TRBV7-2; d_gene: -
CDR3aa: CASSPADSSIDTQYF; CDR3nt: TGTGCCAGCAGCCCAGCTGATTCTAGCATAGATACGCAGTATTTT; j_gene: TRBJ2-3; abundance: -; v_gene: TRBV13; d_gene: -
CDR3aa: CSASEDHSGADVLTF; CDR3nt: TGCAGTGCTAGTGAAGACCACTCTGGGGCCGACGTCCTGACTTTC; j_gene: TRBJ2-6; abundance: -; v_gene: TRBV20-1; d_gene: -
CDR3aa: CASSPNRAPGWYNEQFF; CDR3nt: TGTGCCAGCAGTCCAAACAGGGCCCCCGGCTGGTACAATGAGCAGTTCTTC; j_gene: TRBJ2-1; abundance: many; v_gene: TRBV12-3/TRBV12-4; d_gene: -
CDR3aa: CASSSGQGVADTQYF; CDR3nt: TGTGCCAGCAGCTCAGGACAGGGAGTGGCAGATACGCAGTATTTT; j_gene: TRBJ2-3; abundance: many; v_gene: TRBV5-6; d_gene: TRBD1
CDR3aa: CASSTGRGVYNEQYF; CDR3nt: TGTGCCAGCAGTACTGGACGGGGGGTCTACAATGAGCAGTACTTC; j_gene: TRBJ2-7; abundance: -; v_gene: TRBV6-2/TRBV6-3; d_gene: TRBD2
CDR3aa: CASSLQQGLGNQPQHF; CDR3nt: TGTGCCAGCAGTCTTCAACAGGGGTTGGGGAATCAGCCCCAGCATTTT; j_gene: TRBJ1-5; abundance: -; v_gene: TRBV2; d_gene: TRBD1
CDR3aa: CASTMKLAKNIQYF; CDR3nt: TGTGCCAGCACCATGAAATTAGCCAAAAACATTCAGTACTTC; j_gene: TRBJ2-4; abundance: many; v_gene: TRBV9; d_gene: -
CDR3aa: CASRAQYSYEQYF; CDR3nt: TGTGCCAGCAGAGCTCAATACTCCTACGAGCAGTACTTC; j_gene: TRBJ2-7; abundance: many; v_gene: TRBV6-1; d_gene: -
CDR3aa: CASSLGQGGPLSYEQYF; CDR3nt: TGTGCCAGCAGCTTAGGACAGGGGGGTCCCCTCTCCTACGAGCAGTACTTC; j_gene: TRBJ2-7; abundance: many; v_gene: TRBV11-2; d_gene: TRBD1